Many counts were recorded for the clone carrying this T cell receptor beta chain. The entry originates in a study of human T cells and chemical hapten exposure. Study as a whole: Throughout the roughly 24-week study, diphenylcyclopropenone was applied weekly to the patients' scalps.

The time point: patch test 2, 6 weeks after DPC sensitization. Treatment in this sample: therapeutic diphenylcyclopropenone sensitization with weekly scalp DPC. After removal of 5 bases from V and 8 bases from J, the junction contained 2 bases not matched to a gene. The germline CDR1 and CDR2 sequences are MDHEN and SYDVKM. There are 11 residues in the CDR3. In the authors' workflow: Individual samples carried between roughly 23,224 and 700,000 TCRs, with more than 85,000 as the median. TCRdb reanalysed the RACE reads using MiXCR and keeps one entry per CDR3 protein. The V and J calls here are based on TCRdb, not the publication. The repertoire includes about 69,000 distinct CDR3 sequences, 10% to 13% of them detected once, and 6.5% to 8.5% sits in the top ten.

The chain joins TRBV28 to TRBJ1-2; 7 nucleotides align to TRBD1. The TCR originated in a woman in her forties or fifties with alopecia areata. Some clones in this sample may be carry-over from other donors' samples. The specimen comprised whole blood, sampled in connection with sensitization to the hapten diphenylcyclopropenone (DPC). In nucleotides, the CDR3 is TGTGCCAGCAGTCACAGGGGAGGCTACACCTTC. This encodes CASSHRGGYTF.